This T cell receptor beta chain appears in the sequencing data of a study of T cell responses to AZD1222 COVID-19 vaccine. Assay: immunoSEQ multiplex PCR; the TCRdb copy retains only in-frame clones and omits some. In the table there are more than 70,000 clones, 88% of which are singletons. In this sample, this clone turned up once. The CDR3 loop spans 13 amino acids. Germline values: CDR1 GTSNPN, CDR2 SVGIG (reference sequence). The V end lost 0 bases, the J end lost 3 bases, and 8 bases lay between the germline ends. The chain uses TRBV30 and TRBJ1-2; D gene ambiguous. The source material was peripheral blood, sampled on day 0 of MenACWY control vaccination. This clonotype was obtained from an adult in good health. The CDR3 is CAWSVGQYYGYTF. In nucleotides, the CDR3 is TGTGCCTGGAGTGTAGGGCAGTACTATGGCTACACCTTC.